This T cell receptor (beta chain) stems from a study of somatic mutations in cytotoxic T cells in rheumatoid arthritis. The study's findings and limits: CD8+ clonality rose with age in rheumatoid arthritis patients, not healthy controls.

As regards this clone: Its antigen is currently unknown.

The protocol was immunoSEQ multiplex PCR, while the TCRdb copy is restricted to in-frame clones and leaves out a portion. The profile covers around 19,000 clones, with about 68% appearing a single time and about 5.7% taken by the ten largest. J lost 0 bases, V lost 2 bases, and 8 bases had no gene match. From germline, CDR1 is KGHSH and CDR2 LQKENI. The CDR3 totals 18 residues. The sequence derives from a man between 60 and 75 years old in good health. The chain is built from TRBV18 and TRBJ2-1; TRBD2 agrees at 9 bases. Sequenced input: CD8+ T cells sorted from blood. In nucleotides, the CDR3 is TGTGCCAGCTCACCAGAAGCGGGAGGCTACCTCTCCTACAATGAGCAGTTCTTC. This encodes CASSPEAGGYLSYNEQFF. The full variable domain, with the rest looked up from reference TRBV18 and TRBJ2-1, is NAGVMQNPRHLVRRRGQEARLRCSPMKGHSHVYWYRQLPEEGLKFMVYLQKENIIDESGMPKERFSAEFPKEGPSILRIQQVVRGDSAAYFCASSPEAGGYLSYNEQFFGPGTRLTVL.